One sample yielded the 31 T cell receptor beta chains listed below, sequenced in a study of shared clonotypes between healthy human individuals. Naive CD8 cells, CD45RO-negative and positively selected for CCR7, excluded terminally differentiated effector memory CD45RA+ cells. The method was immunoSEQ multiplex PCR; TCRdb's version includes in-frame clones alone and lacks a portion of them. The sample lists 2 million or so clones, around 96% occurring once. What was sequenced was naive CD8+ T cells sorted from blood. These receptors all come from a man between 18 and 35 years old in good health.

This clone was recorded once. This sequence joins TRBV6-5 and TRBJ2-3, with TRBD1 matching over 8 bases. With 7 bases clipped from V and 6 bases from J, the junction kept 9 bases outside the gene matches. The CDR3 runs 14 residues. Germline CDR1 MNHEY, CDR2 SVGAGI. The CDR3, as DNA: TGTGCCAGCACCGTAACCCAGGGGGCGGATACGCAGTATTTT. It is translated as CASTVTQGADTQYF.

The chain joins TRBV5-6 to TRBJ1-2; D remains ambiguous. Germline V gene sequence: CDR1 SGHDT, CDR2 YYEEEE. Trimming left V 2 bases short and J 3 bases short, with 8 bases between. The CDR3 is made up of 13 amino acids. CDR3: CASSLDGHYGYTF. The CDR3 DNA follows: TGTGCCAGCAGCTTAGACGGTCACTATGGCTACACCTTC.

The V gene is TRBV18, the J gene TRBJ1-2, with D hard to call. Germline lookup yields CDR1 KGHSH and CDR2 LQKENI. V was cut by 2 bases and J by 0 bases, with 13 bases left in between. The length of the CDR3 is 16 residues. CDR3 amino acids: CASSPGATLPNYGYTF. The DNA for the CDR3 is TGTGCCAGCTCACCAGGTGCGACATTACCTAACTATGGCTACACCTTC. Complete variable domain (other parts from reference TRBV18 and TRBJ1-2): NAGVMQNPRHLVRRRGQEARLRCSPMKGHSHVYWYRQLPEEGLKFMVYLQKENIIDESGMPKERFSAEFPKEGPSILRIQQVVRGDSAAYFCASSPGATLPNYGYTFGSGTRLTVV.

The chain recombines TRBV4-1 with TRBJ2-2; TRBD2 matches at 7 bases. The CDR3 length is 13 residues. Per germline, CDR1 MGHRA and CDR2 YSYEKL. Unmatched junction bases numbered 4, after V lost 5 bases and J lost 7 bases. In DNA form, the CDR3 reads TGCGCCAGCAGCGCTTGGGAGGGCGGGGAGCTGTTTTTT. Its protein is CASSAWEGGELFF.

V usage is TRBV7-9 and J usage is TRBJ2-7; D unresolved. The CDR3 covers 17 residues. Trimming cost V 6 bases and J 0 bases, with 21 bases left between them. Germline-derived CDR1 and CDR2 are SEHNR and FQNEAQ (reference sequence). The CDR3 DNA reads TGTGCCAGCAGTTCCGGTCACCAACCCCCTAGCTCCTACGAGCAGTACTTC. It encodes CASSSGHQPPSSYEQYF.

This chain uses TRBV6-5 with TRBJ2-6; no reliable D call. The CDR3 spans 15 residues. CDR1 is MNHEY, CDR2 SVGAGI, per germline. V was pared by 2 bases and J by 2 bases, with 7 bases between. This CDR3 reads CASSYNKPGANVLTF. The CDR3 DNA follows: TGTGCCAGCAGTTACAACAAGCCTGGGGCCAACGTCCTGACTTTC.

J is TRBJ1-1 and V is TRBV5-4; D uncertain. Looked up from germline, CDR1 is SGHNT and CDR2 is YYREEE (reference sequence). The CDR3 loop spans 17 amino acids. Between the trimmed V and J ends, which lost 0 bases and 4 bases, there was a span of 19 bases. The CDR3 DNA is TGTGCCAGCAGCTTGGATGGGAGCATGGGATTGGGCACTGAAGCTTTCTTT. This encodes CASSLDGSMGLGTEAFF.

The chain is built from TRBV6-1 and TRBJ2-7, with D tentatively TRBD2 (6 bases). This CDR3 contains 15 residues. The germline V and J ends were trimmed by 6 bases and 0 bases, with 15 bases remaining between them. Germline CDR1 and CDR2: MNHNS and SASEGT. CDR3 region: CASRGLLPSSYEQYF. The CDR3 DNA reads TGTGCCAGCAGGGGACTCCTTCCATCCTCCTACGAGCAGTACTTC.

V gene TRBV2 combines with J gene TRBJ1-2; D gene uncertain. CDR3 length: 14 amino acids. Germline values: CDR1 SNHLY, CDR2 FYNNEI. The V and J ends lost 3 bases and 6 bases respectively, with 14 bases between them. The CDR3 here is CASSDTDLGNGYTF. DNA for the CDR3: TGTGCCAGCAGTGATACGGACCTTGGAAATGGCTACACCTTC.

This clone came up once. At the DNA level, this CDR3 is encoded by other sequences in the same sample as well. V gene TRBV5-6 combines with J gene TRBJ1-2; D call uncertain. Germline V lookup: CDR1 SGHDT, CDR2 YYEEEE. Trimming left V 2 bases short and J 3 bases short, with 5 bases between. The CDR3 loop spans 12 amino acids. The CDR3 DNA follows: TGTGCCAGCAGCTTTAACGACTATGGCTACACCTTC. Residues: CASSFNDYGYTF.

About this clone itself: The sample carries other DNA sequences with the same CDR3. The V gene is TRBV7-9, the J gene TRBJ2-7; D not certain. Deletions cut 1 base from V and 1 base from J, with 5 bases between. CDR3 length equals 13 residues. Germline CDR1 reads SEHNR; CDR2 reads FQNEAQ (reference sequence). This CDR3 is CASSLVVSYEQYF. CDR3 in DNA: TGTGCCAGCAGCTTAGTTGTTTCCTACGAGCAGTACTTC.

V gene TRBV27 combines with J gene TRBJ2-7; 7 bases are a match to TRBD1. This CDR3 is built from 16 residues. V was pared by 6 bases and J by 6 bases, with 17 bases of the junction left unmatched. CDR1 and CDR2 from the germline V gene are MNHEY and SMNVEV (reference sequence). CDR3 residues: CASSHVRGLGSGEQYF. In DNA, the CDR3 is TGTGCCAGCAGCCATGTGAGGGGGCTGGGTTCGGGCGAGCAGTACTTC.

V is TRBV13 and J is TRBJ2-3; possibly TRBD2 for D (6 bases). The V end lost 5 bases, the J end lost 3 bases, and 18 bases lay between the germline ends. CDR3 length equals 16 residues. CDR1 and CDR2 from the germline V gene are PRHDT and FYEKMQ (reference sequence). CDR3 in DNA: TGTGCCAGCAGCCCTCCTACGGGAGAGGGGACAGATACGCAGTATTTT. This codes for CASSPPTGEGTDTQYF.

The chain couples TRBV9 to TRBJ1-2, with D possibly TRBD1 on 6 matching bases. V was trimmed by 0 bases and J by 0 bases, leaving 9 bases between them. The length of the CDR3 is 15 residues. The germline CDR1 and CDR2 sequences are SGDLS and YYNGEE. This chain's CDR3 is CASSVEGHTNYGYTF. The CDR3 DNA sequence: TGTGCCAGCAGCGTAGAGGGACACACTAACTATGGCTACACCTTC.

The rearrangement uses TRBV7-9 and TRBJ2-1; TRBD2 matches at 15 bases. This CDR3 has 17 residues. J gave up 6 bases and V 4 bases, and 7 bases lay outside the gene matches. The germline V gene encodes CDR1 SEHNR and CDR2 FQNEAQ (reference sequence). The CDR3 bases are TGTGCCAGCAGCTCGAGGACTAGCGGGAGGGCCTCCAATGAGCAGTTCTTC. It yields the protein CASSSRTSGRASNEQFF. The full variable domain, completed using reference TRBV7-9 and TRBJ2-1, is DTGVSQNPRHKITKRGQNVTFRCDPISEHNRLYWYRQTLGQGPEFLTYFQNEAQLEKSRLLSDRFSAERPKGSFSTLEIQRTEQGDSAMYLCASSSRTSGRASNEQFFGPGTRLTVL.

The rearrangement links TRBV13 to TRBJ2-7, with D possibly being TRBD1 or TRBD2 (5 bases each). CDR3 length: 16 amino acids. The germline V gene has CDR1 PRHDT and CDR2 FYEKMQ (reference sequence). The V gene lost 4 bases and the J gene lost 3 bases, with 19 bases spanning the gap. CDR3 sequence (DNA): TGTGCCAGCAGCTCCCTCTCAAGTCGGGGCTACTACGAGCAGTACTTC. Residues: CASSSLSSRGYYEQYF.

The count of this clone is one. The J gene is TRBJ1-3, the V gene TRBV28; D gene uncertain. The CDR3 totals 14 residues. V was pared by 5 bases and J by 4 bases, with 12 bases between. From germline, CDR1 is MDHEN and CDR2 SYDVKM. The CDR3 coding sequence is TGTGCCAGCAGTCAATCGGGGATGGGAAACACCATATATTTT. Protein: CASSQSGMGNTIYF.

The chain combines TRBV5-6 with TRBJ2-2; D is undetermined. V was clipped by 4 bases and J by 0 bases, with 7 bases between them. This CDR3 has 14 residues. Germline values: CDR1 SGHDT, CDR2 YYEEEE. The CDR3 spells CASSSITNTGELFF. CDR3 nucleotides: TGTGCCAGCAGCAGCATAACGAACACCGGGGAGCTGTTTTTT.

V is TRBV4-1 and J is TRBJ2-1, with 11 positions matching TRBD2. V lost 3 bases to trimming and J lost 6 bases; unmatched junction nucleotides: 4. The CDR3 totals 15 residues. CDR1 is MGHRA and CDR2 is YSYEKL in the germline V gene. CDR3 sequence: CASSQPGTSGNEQFF. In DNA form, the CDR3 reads TGCGCCAGCAGCCAGCCCGGGACTAGCGGCAATGAGCAGTTCTTC.

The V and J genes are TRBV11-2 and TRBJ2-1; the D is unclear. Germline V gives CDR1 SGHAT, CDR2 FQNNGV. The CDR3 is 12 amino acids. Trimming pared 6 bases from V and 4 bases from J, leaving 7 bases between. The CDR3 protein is CASRPDYNEQFF. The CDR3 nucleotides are TGTGCCAGCAGACCCGATTACAATGAGCAGTTCTTC.

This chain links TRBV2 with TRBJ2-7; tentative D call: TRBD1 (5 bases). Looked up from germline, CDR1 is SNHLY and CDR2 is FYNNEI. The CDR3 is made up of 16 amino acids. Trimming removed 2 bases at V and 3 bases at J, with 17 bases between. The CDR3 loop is CASSESGRQGFYEQYF. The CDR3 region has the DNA TGTGCCAGCAGTGAATCGGGCAGGCAGGGATTCTACGAGCAGTACTTC.

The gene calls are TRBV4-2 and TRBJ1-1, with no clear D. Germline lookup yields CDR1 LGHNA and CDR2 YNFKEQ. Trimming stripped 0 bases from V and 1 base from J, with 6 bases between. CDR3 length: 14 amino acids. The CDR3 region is CASSQDAGNTEAFF. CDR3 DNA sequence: TGTGCCAGCAGCCAAGACGCTGGGAACACTGAAGCTTTCTTT.

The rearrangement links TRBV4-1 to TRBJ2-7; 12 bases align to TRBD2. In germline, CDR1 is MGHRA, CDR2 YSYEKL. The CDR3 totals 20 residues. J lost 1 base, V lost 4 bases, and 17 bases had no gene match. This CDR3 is CASSPRLGTVTSGGSYEQYF. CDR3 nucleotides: TGCGCCAGCAGCCCAAGACTCGGGACGGTAACTAGCGGGGGGTCCTACGAGCAGTACTTC.

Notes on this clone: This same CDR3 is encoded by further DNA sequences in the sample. As DNA, the CDR3 is TGCAGTGCTAGGTACAATGAGCAGTTCTTC. It specifies CSARYNEQFF. J is TRBJ2-1 and V is TRBV20-1; D uncertain. The germline CDR1 and CDR2 sequences are DFQATT and SNEGSKA (reference sequence). The length of the CDR3 is 10 residues. V lost 3 bases to trimming and J lost 4 bases, with 1 base between them.

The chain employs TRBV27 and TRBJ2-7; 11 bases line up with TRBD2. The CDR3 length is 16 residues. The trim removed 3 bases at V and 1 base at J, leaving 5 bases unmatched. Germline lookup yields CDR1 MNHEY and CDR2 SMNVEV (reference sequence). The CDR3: CASSLTGTSGSYEQYF. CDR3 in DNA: TGTGCCAGCAGTTTGACAGGGACTAGCGGATCCTACGAGCAGTACTTC.

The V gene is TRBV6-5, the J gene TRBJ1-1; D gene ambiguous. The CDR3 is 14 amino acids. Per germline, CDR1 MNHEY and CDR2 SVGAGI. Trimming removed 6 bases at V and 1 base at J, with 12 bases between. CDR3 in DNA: TGTGCCAGCAGGCGGACGGACGCGAACACTGAAGCTTTCTTT. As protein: CASRRTDANTEAFF.

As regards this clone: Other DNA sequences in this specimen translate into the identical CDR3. The CDR3 bases are TGTGCCAGTAGTATCGGGACAGGGAATTCACCCCTCCACTTT. Translating it yields CASSIGTGNSPLHF. The genes are TRBV19 and TRBJ1-6; 9 bases are shared with TRBD1. Germline V CDR1 and CDR2: LNHDA, SQIVND (reference sequence). V dropped 3 bases and J dropped 7; count of bases not matched to a gene: 1. This CDR3 is built from 14 residues.

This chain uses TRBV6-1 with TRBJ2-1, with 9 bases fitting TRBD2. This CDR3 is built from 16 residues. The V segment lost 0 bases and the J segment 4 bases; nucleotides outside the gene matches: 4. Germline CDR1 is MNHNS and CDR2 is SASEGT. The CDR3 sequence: CASSEAGGGAYNEQFF. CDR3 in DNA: TGTGCCAGCAGTGAAGCTGGCGGGGGGGCGTACAATGAGCAGTTCTTC.

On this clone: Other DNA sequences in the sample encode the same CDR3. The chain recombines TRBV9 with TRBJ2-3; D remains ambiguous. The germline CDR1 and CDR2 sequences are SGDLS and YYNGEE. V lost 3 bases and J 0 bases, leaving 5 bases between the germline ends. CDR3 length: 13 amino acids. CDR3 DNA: TGTGCCAGCAGCGCGTATAGCACAGATACGCAGTATTTT. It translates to CASSAYSTDTQYF.

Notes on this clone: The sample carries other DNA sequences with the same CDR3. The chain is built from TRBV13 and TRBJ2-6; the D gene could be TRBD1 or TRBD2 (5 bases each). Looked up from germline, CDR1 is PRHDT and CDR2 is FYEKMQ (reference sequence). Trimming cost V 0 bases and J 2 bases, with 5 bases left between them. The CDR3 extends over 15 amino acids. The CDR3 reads CASSLGGAGANVLTF. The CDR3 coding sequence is TGTGCCAGCAGCTTAGGGGGGGCTGGGGCCAACGTCCTGACTTTC. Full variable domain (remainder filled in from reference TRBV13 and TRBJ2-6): AAGVIQSPRHLIKEKRETATLKCYPIPRHDTVYWYQQGPGQDPQFLISFYEKMQSDKGSIPDRFSAQQFSDYHSELNMSSLELGDSALYFCASSLGGAGANVLTFGAGSRLTVL.

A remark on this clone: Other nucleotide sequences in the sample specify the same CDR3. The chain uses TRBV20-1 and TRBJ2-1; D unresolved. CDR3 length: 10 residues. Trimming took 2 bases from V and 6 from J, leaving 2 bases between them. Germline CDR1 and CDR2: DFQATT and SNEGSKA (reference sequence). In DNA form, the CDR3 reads TGCAGTGCTAGAAGCAATGAGCAGTTCTTC. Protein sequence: CSARSNEQFF.